This TCR beta chain is drawn from a study of T cells after yellow fever vaccination. Across the whole study: SMART-Seq v4 Ultra Low Input prepared the low-cell-number fractions.

Conversion of TCR transcripts into cDNA relied on 5'RACE template switching, which added a universal primer site and UMIs. TCRdb itself ran the 5' RACE reads through MiXCR, one entry per CDR3 protein. This repertoire shows some 240,000 distinct CDR3 sequences, around 4.9% found once; its top ten account for roughly 3.5%. Whole-study findings and limits: Faster peaking, at day 5 versus 15, marked a secondary response that was weaker. Detected again after the booster were most primary-vaccination clones, at approximately 95% CD4 and approximately 90% CD8.

This clonotype has a handful of counts. The antigen remains undetermined. The sample in question was CD4+ T cells sorted from PBMCs, obtained on the day of the yellow fever booster vaccination. This clonotype was sampled from a man between 18 and 35 years old who received the YFV17D yellow fever vaccine.

CDR3 DNA sequence: TGTGCCAGCAGTGCTGGACAGGGGGCTGTAGAGACCCAGTACTTC. Its translation is CASSAGQGAVETQYF. The rearrangement uses TRBV6-2 or TRBV6-3 and TRBJ2-5; TRBD1 matches at 11 bases. The germline gives CDR1 MNHEY, CDR2 SVGEGT. The CDR3 consists of 15 residues. With 5 bases clipped from V and 4 bases from J, the junction kept 6 bases outside the gene matches.